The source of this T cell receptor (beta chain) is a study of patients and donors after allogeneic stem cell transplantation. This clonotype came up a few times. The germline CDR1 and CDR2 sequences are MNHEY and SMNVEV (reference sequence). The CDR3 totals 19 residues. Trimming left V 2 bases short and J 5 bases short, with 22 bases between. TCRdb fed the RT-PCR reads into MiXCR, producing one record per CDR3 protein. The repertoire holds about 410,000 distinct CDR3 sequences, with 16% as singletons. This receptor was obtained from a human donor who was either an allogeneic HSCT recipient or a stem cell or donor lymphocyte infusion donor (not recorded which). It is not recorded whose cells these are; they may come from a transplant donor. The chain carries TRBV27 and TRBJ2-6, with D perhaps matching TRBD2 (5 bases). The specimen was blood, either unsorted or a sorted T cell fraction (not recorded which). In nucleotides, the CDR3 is TGTGCCAGCAGTTTAAAGGCACACGAGGCGGGTACGCGGGCCAACGTCCTGACTTTC. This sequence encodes CASSLKAHEAGTRANVLTF.